This is a list of T cell receptor beta chains from one sample in a study of T cell responses to AZD1222 COVID-19 vaccine. TCRdb's table, derived via immunoSEQ multiplex PCR, lists solely in-frame clones and lacks some. The sample lists roughly 72,000 clones, roughly 85% occurring once. The sequenced sample was peripheral blood, obtained on day 0 of AZD1222 vaccination. The source of these receptors is an adult in good health. Each CDR3 is given with its conserved first and last residue. Each record gives: CDR3 protein, CDR3 DNA, V gene, D gene, J gene, clone size, CDR3 length. The D gene is left open where the match is weak. Clone size is shown for a subset of rows, as once, few, many or a class of expanded clone.

CDR3aa: CASSQDIGTEAFF; CDR3nt: TGTGCCAGCAGCCAAGATATAGGCACTGAAGCTTTCTTT; v_gene: TRBV4-2; d_gene: .; j_gene: TRBJ1-1; abundance: .; len: 13
CDR3aa: CSASSGSATEAFF; CDR3nt: TGCAGTGCTAGTTCCGGGTCGGCCACTGAAGCTTTCTTT; v_gene: TRBV20-1; d_gene: .; j_gene: TRBJ1-1; abundance: .; len: 13
CDR3aa: CSVDDGGRETEAFF; CDR3nt: TGCAGCGTTGACGATGGGGGAAGGGAGACTGAAGCTTTCTTT; v_gene: TRBV29-1; d_gene: .; j_gene: TRBJ1-1; abundance: .; len: 14
CDR3aa: CSVVKGKYEQFF; CDR3nt: TGCAGCGTTGTAAAGGGGAAATATGAGCAGTTCTTC; v_gene: TRBV29-1; d_gene: .; j_gene: TRBJ2-1; abundance: .; len: 12
CDR3aa: CASRAGTGARNTIYF; CDR3nt: TGTGCCAGTAGGGCCGGGACAGGAGCTAGGAACACCATATATTTT; v_gene: TRBV19; d_gene: TRBD1; j_gene: TRBJ1-3; abundance: .; len: 15
CDR3aa: CASSQAPGTFQETQYF; CDR3nt: TGTGCCAGCAGCCAAGCACCCGGGACTTTTCAAGAGACCCAGTACTTC; v_gene: TRBV3-1/TRBV3-2; d_gene: .; j_gene: TRBJ2-5; abundance: .; len: 16
CDR3aa: CASTPLAANNEQFF; CDR3nt: TGTGCCAGTACCCCACTAGCGGCAAACAATGAGCAGTTCTTC; v_gene: TRBV19; d_gene: TRBD2; j_gene: TRBJ2-1; abundance: .; len: 14
CDR3aa: CASSDRASNQPQHF; CDR3nt: TGTGCCAGCAGTGACAGGGCGAGCAATCAGCCCCAGCATTTT; v_gene: TRBV9; d_gene: TRBD1; j_gene: TRBJ1-5; abundance: once; len: 14
CDR3aa: CASSGQGILDTQYF; CDR3nt: TGCGCCAGCTCGGGACAGGGAATATTGGATACGCAGTATTTT; v_gene: TRBV5-1; d_gene: TRBD1; j_gene: TRBJ2-3; abundance: once; len: 14
CDR3aa: CASSLTETQYF; CDR3nt: TGCGCCAGCAGCTTGACAGAGACCCAGTACTTC; v_gene: TRBV5-1; d_gene: .; j_gene: TRBJ2-5; abundance: .; len: 11
CDR3aa: CASSLDSNYGYTF; CDR3nt: TGTGCCAGCAGTTTGGACAGTAACTATGGCTACACCTTC; v_gene: TRBV6-5; d_gene: .; j_gene: TRBJ1-2; abundance: .; len: 13
CDR3aa: CASSGDRGYEQYF; CDR3nt: TGTGCCAGCAGTGGCGACAGGGGCTACGAGCAGTACTTC; v_gene: TRBV5-4; d_gene: TRBD1; j_gene: TRBJ2-7; abundance: .; len: 13
CDR3aa: CASSPAETDTQYF; CDR3nt: TGCGCCAGCAGCCCCGCTGAGACAGATACGCAGTATTTT; v_gene: TRBV10-1; d_gene: .; j_gene: TRBJ2-3; abundance: medium-sized; len: 13
CDR3aa: CATAHPNTGELFF; CDR3nt: TGTGCCACCGCCCACCCGAACACCGGGGAGCTGTTTTTT; v_gene: TRBV10-3; d_gene: .; j_gene: TRBJ2-2; abundance: .; len: 13
CDR3aa: CASSFLKGGSPYEQYF; CDR3nt: TGTGCCAGCAGCTTTTTGAAGGGCGGGAGTCCCTACGAGCAGTACTTC; v_gene: TRBV11-2; d_gene: TRBD2; j_gene: TRBJ2-7; abundance: .; len: 16
CDR3aa: CASSNAQGPVDTQYF; CDR3nt: TGCGCCAGCAGTAATGCACAGGGCCCTGTGGATACGCAGTATTTT; v_gene: TRBV4-1; d_gene: .; j_gene: TRBJ2-3; abundance: .; len: 15
CDR3aa: CASSRPGQGNEKLFF; CDR3nt: TGTGCCAGCAGCCGCCCGGGACAGGGTAATGAAAAACTGTTTTTT; v_gene: TRBV5-6; d_gene: TRBD1; j_gene: TRBJ1-4; abundance: .; len: 15
CDR3aa: CASSLLGGPGGAGANVLTF; CDR3nt: TGTGCCAGCAGCCTCCTAGGCGGTCCAGGGGGCGCTGGGGCCAACGTCCTGACTTTC; v_gene: TRBV3-1/TRBV3-2; d_gene: TRBD1; j_gene: TRBJ2-6; abundance: .; len: 19
CDR3aa: CASSRPGQGANEQYF; CDR3nt: TGTGCCAGCAGTCGACCGGGACAGGGGGCGAACGAGCAGTACTTC; v_gene: TRBV5-4; d_gene: TRBD1; j_gene: TRBJ2-7; abundance: .; len: 15
CDR3aa: CASSYSRTGTYEQYF; CDR3nt: TGTGCCAGCAGTTACTCGCGGACTGGAACCTACGAGCAGTACTTC; v_gene: TRBV6-5; d_gene: .; j_gene: TRBJ2-7; abundance: .; len: 15
CDR3aa: CASSSRVVGSPLHF; CDR3nt: TGTGCCAGCAGCTCTCGGGTAGTTGGTTCACCCCTCCACTTT; v_gene: TRBV7-2; d_gene: .; j_gene: TRBJ1-6; abundance: .; len: 14
CDR3aa: CASSQDLRQGYGYTF; CDR3nt: TGTGCCAGCAGCCAAGATCTTCGCCAGGGCTATGGCTACACCTTC; v_gene: TRBV14; d_gene: .; j_gene: TRBJ1-2; abundance: .; len: 15
CDR3aa: CSGSGGNTEAFF; CDR3nt: TGCAGCGGCTCAGGGGGAAACACTGAAGCTTTCTTT; v_gene: TRBV29-1; d_gene: TRBD1; j_gene: TRBJ1-1; abundance: .; len: 12
CDR3aa: CASSCSQFF; CDR3nt: TGTGCCAGCAGTTGTTCTCAGTTCTTC; v_gene: TRBV27; d_gene: .; j_gene: TRBJ2-1; abundance: .; len: 9
CDR3aa: CASSSGQAVGIGELFF; CDR3nt: TGTGCCAGCAGTTCGGGACAGGCCGTTGGGATCGGGGAGCTGTTTTTT; v_gene: TRBV5-8; d_gene: TRBD1; j_gene: TRBJ2-2; abundance: .; len: 16
CDR3aa: CASSQLRSGANVLTF; CDR3nt: TGTGCCAGCAGCCAGCTTAGGTCTGGGGCCAACGTCCTGACTTTC; v_gene: TRBV3-1/TRBV3-2; d_gene: .; j_gene: TRBJ2-6; abundance: .; len: 15
CDR3aa: CASRRGGTEAFF; CDR3nt: TGTGCCAGTCGGCGGGGAGGCACTGAAGCTTTCTTT; v_gene: TRBV19; d_gene: .; j_gene: TRBJ1-1; abundance: few; len: 12